Listed here are 14 T cell receptor beta chains from one sample, sequenced in a study of T cells in Graves' hyperthyroidism and ophthalmopathy. RNA transcripts were the template for amplifying TCR beta CDR3 regions. Primed by the HTBI set, a first-round RT-PCR was run on the TCR CDR3. TCRdb re-called the multiplex PCR reads with MiXCR, one entry per CDR3 protein. The sample lists a few hundred thousand distinct CDR3 sequences, roughly 16% occurring once. The sequencing sample was made of blood. Receptor source: a woman aged 40 to 50 with Graves' ophthalmopathy.

This clonotype appeared a few times. The CDR3 region is CASRRDSSYEQYF. The CDR3 DNA follows: TGTGCCAGCAGGAGGGACAGCTCCTACGAGCAGTACTTC. This rearrangement joins TRBV12-3 or TRBV12-4 to TRBJ2-7; the match to TRBD1 covers 7 bases. CDR3 length equals 13 residues. The J segment lost 0 bases and the V segment lost 6 bases, leaving 2 bases of the junction unmatched.

The rearrangement joins TRBV10-3 to TRBJ1-1, with no clear D. CDR3 size: 16 residues. Trimming cost V 5 bases and J 2 bases, with 18 bases left between them. Germline CDR1 ENHRY, CDR2 SYGVKD. CDR3 DNA: TGTGCCATCAGTCCCTCCCCGTCAGTGGACAACACTGAAGCTTTCTTT. Protein: CAISPSPSVDNTEAFF.

At least ten counts were recorded for this clonotype. The rearrangement links TRBV12-3 or TRBV12-4 to TRBJ1-2; D is unresolved. Trimming removed 3 bases from V and 4 bases from J, with 9 bases in between. CDR3 size: 13 residues. The CDR3 reads CASSFSGGYGYTF. Written as DNA, the CDR3 is TGTGCCAGCAGTTTCAGCGGAGGCTATGGCTACACCTTC.

This clonotype was recorded at least ten times. This chain joins TRBV28 and TRBJ2-3; 13 bases map to TRBD2. The junction had 8 bases not matched to a gene; V was cut back by 5 bases and J by 0 bases. In germline, CDR1 is MDHEN, CDR2 SYDVKM. The CDR3 contains 18 residues. The CDR3 nucleotides are TGTGCCAGCAGTCTTCCGGGACTAGCGGGAACTAGCACAGATACGCAGTATTTT. It codes for CASSLPGLAGTSTDTQYF.

This clonotype was observed a few times. The gene calls are TRBV6-6 and TRBJ2-2; D is undetermined. V was cut by 2 bases and J by 6 bases, with 10 bases left in between. Germline V gene data show CDR1 as MNHNY and CDR2 as SVGAGI (reference sequence). This CDR3 comprises 14 residues. CDR3 nucleotides: TGTGCCAGCAGTTACCCCCGGACCTCCGGGGAGCTGTTTTTT. Its translation is CASSYPRTSGELFF.

This clonotype was counted at least ten times. V and J are TRBV30 and TRBJ2-3; D perhaps matches TRBD2 (5 bases). The germline V and J ends were trimmed by 7 bases and 2 bases, with 19 bases remaining between them. Germline values: CDR1 GTSNPN, CDR2 SVGIG (reference sequence). This CDR3 spans 15 amino acids. The CDR3 here is CASSFWGAVTDTQYF. CDR3 DNA: TGTGCCTCGTCCTTTTGGGGAGCCGTCACAGATACGCAGTATTTT.

With respect to this clonotype: The junction departs from the called germline gene at one end, perhaps through a read error. The V gene is TRBV5-1, the J gene TRBJ1-5; 10 nucleotides align to TRBD1. Germline CDR1 and CDR2: SGHRS and YFSETQ. The CDR3 runs 19 residues. CDR3 region: CTSSFGDRGQGEHNQPQHF. Written as DNA, the CDR3 is TGCACCAGCAGCTTCGGAGACAGGGGGCAGGGGGAGCACAATCAGCCCCAGCATTTT.

This chain connects TRBV20-1 to TRBJ2-4; tentatively, D is TRBD1 (6 bases). The CDR3 totals 14 residues. The germline gives CDR1 DFQATT, CDR2 SNEGSKA (reference sequence). Trimming left V 1 base short and J 7 bases short, with 14 bases between. CDR3 region: CSARVEGQGNIQYF. For the CDR3, the DNA is TGCAGTGCTAGAGTAGAGGGTCAGGGGAACATTCAGTACTTC.

The J gene is TRBJ1-3, the V gene TRBV7-9; possibly TRBD1 for D (5 bases). This CDR3 is 18 amino acids long. CDR1 is SEHNR, CDR2 FQNEAQ, per germline (reference sequence). V dropped 1 base and J dropped 2 bases, with 18 bases sitting between them. CDR3 nucleotide sequence: TGTGCCAGCAGCTTAGGGGTTTTTGGGGGTTCGGCTGGAAACACCATATATTTT. Amino acids: CASSLGVFGGSAGNTIYF.

This clonotype was seen more than once but under ten times. This rearrangement joins TRBV2 to TRBJ2-5; TRBD1 matches at 10 bases. Germline V gene sequence: CDR1 SNHLY, CDR2 FYNNEI. J lost 5 bases, V lost 3 bases, and 6 bases had no gene match. This CDR3 is 15 amino acids long. The chain's CDR3 is CASSDVGTGDETQYF. Here the CDR3 DNA reads TGTGCCAGCAGTGACGTCGGGACAGGGGACGAGACCCAGTACTTC.

This clonotype was picked up many times. The V call is TRBV3-1, the J call TRBJ1-1; perhaps TRBD1 as D (6 bases). V dropped 4 bases and J dropped 6 bases, with 12 bases sitting between them. Germline V lookup: CDR1 LGHDT, CDR2 YNNKEL (reference sequence). The CDR3 has 13 residues. Written as DNA, the CDR3 is TGTGCCAGCAGCCGAAGTGGGACATCTGAAGCTTTCTTT. Residues: CASSRSGTSEAFF.

This clonotype has a count of ten or more. V usage is TRBV7-6 and J usage is TRBJ2-5; 9 bases are shared with TRBD1. Germline V lookup: CDR1 SGHVS, CDR2 FNYEAQ. V lost 5 bases and J lost 3; bases outside the gene matches: 4. This CDR3 contains 14 residues. The CDR3 DNA follows: TGTGCCAGCAGCCGGACAGGGGTGAAAGAGACCCAGTACTTC. It translates to CASSRTGVKETQYF.

V and J are TRBV15 and TRBJ1-6; the match to TRBD1 covers 12 bases. Germline CDR1 reads LNHNV; CDR2 reads YYDKDF (reference sequence). The V segment lost 2 bases and the J segment 10 bases; nucleotides outside the gene matches: 3. The CDR3 sequence is 15 residues long. As DNA, the CDR3 is TGTGCCACCAGCAGAACCGGGACAGGGGGCTCACCCCTCCACTTT. Protein product: CATSRTGTGGSPLHF.

The genes are TRBV5-1 and TRBJ2-1; D unclear. Trimming shortened V by 0 bases and J by 4 bases, and 11 bases separated the two germline ends. CDR3 length: 15 residues. Germline CDR1 reads SGHRS; CDR2 reads YFSETQ. The CDR3 reads CASSLAGRPYNEQFF. CDR3 coding DNA: TGCGCCAGCAGCTTGGCCGGCAGACCATACAATGAGCAGTTCTTC.